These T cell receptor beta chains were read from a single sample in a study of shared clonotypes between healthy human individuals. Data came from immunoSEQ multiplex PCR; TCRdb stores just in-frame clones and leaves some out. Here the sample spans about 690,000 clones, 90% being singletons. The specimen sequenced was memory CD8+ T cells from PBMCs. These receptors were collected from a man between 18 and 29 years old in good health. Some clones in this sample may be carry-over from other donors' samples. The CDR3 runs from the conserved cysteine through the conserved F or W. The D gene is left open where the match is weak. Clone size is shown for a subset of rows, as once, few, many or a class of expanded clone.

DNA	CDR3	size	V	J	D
TGCGCCAGCAGCCAAGGAGTCGCGCCGATCCAAGATACGCAGTATTTT	CASSQGVAPIQDTQYF	-	TRBV4-3	TRBJ2-3	-
TGTGCCACCCCAGGGGCAACGTACCAAGAGACCCAGTACTTC	CATPGATYQETQYF	-	TRBV2	TRBJ2-5	-
TGTGCCAGCAGCTACCAACCGGGACCCTACGAGCAGTACTTC	CASSYQPGPYEQYF	-	TRBV11-2	TRBJ2-7	-
TGTGCCAGCAGCCGCTATACTAGCGCATCCTACAATGAGCAGTTCTTC	CASSRYTSASYNEQFF	-	TRBV9	TRBJ2-1	TRBD2
TGCGCCAGCAGCTTGGCGCCAGGGGTCGAACCGTATGGCTACACCTTC	CASSLAPGVEPYGYTF	once	TRBV5-1	TRBJ1-2	-
TGCAGTGCTACCGTGGAGACCCAGTACTTC	CSATVETQYF	-	TRBV20-1	TRBJ2-5	-
TGTGCCAGCAGCCAAGGCCATGAGCAGTTCTTC	CASSQGHEQFF	-	TRBV4-2	TRBJ2-1	-
TGTGCCAGCAGTTTATCCCTAGCGGGAGGCACAGATACGCAGTATTTT	CASSLSLAGGTDTQYF	-	TRBV28	TRBJ2-3	TRBD2
TGTGCCAGCGCGTACTCCTACGAGCAGTACTTC	CASAYSYEQYF	-	TRBV6-6	TRBJ2-7	-
TGCAGCGTCTCAGGGCCTTACGAGCAGTACTTC	CSVSGPYEQYF	-	TRBV29-1	TRBJ2-7	-
TGTGCCAGCAGCTTAGGACAAAGCTATGGCTACACCTTC	CASSLGQSYGYTF	-	TRBV7-9	TRBJ1-2	-
TGTGCCAGCAGTGTAGCGGGGGGGTTGAACACTGAAGCTTTCTTT	CASSVAGGLNTEAFF	-	TRBV27	TRBJ1-1	-
TGTGCCAGCAGTTACTCGGCGGGTGGGACGCACTACGAGCAGTACTTC	CASSYSAGGTHYEQYF	-	TRBV6-5	TRBJ2-7	-
TGTGCCAGCAGCCACAGACAGGGGGAAGGTGAGAACACCGGGGAGCTGTTTTTT	CASSHRQGEGENTGELFF	-	TRBV7-9	TRBJ2-2	TRBD1
TGCAGCGTTGAATTGGTTACAGATACCAATGAGCAGTTCTTC	CSVELVTDTNEQFF	few	TRBV29-1	TRBJ2-1	-
TGTGCCAGCAGCGCGATCGATGGCACTAGTGAGCAGTTCTTC	CASSAIDGTSEQFF	-	TRBV7-2	TRBJ2-1	-
TGTGCCAGCAGTCCCGGGACTGGGGGAAATCAGCCCCAGCATTTT	CASSPGTGGNQPQHF	-	TRBV27	TRBJ1-5	-
TGTGCCAGAAGCTTGAGACGTCAGGGGAGGAACGAGCAGTACTTC	CARSLRRQGRNEQYF	-	TRBV5-3	TRBJ2-7	-
TGCGCCAGCAGCCAATTCCGTGCCGGGGCCAACGTCCTGACTTTC	CASSQFRAGANVLTF	-	TRBV4-1	TRBJ2-6	-
TGTGCCAGCAGTGACTCGATGGGACTAGCGTCTGAGCAGTTCTTC	CASSDSMGLASEQFF	-	TRBV6-4	TRBJ2-1	TRBD2
TGTGCCAGCAGCTTAGGGGAGCAGATCTACGAGCAGTACTTC	CASSLGEQIYEQYF	-	TRBV7-2	TRBJ2-7	-
TGTGCCAGCAGCTTAGCTGGCCGCTACGAGCAGTACTTC	CASSLAGRYEQYF	-	TRBV7-9	TRBJ2-7	-
TGTGCCAGCAGCTTATACAGGGACTATGAGCAGTTCTTC	CASSLYRDYEQFF	-	TRBV7-8	TRBJ2-1	-